The present T cell receptor (beta chain) was sequenced within a study of blood T cell repertoires in COVID-19. As originally analysed: Reference gene primer amplification yielded estimated nucleated cell counts. Some clones are missing from TCRdb's copy, which holds only in-frame ones; the method was immunoSEQ multiplex PCR. The V and J calls and clone size were taken over from that table, and D and trimming were inferred from the DNA. Of 260,000 or so clones detected, 85% appear once; the ten largest clones hold about 2.3%. This CDR3 contains 14 residues. The germline CDR1 and CDR2 sequences are SNHLY and FYNNEI. V lost 11 bases and J 0 bases, leaving 14 bases between the germline ends.

The genes are TRBV2 and TRBJ1-5; the D is unclear. This TCR came from a woman in her fifties or sixties who had recovered from COVID-19. Source material: PBMCs or T cells enriched from blood (not recorded which). CDR3 in amino acids: CAVQSGYSNQPQHF. The CDR3 DNA is TGTGCCGTACAGAGCGGTTATAGCAATCAGCCCCAGCATTTT.